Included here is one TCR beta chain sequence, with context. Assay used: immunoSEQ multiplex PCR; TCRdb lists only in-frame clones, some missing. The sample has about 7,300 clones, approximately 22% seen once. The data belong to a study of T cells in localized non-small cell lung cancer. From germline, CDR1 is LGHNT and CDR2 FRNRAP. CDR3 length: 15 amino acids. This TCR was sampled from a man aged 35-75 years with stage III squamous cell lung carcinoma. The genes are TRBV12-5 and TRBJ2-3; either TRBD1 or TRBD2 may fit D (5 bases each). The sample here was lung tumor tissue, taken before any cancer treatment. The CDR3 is CASGSHAGARDTQYF. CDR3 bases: TGTGCCAGCGGTTCCCACGCCGGGGCTCGAGATACGCAGTATTTT.